The rows below give T cell receptor beta chains drawn from one sample of a study of blood T cell repertoires in COVID-19. TCRdb keeps only in-frame clones here, not all; method: immunoSEQ multiplex PCR. The sample includes about 240,000 clones, 75% to 85% of them seen just once. The material sequenced was peripheral blood. The receptors were sampled from a woman in her sixties or seventies with active or convalescent COVID-19. Each CDR3 is given with its conserved first and last residue. The D gene is left open where the match is weak. Clone size is stated in some rows and not others, as once, few, many or a class when expanded.

clone_size j_call d_call v_call cdr3_aa cdr3_nt
NA TRBJ1-5 NA TRBV7-2 CASSFNSINQPQHF TGTGCCAGCAGCTTTAACAGTATCAATCAGCCCCAGCATTTT
NA TRBJ2-7 TRBD1 TRBV9 CASSVGDRVAEQYF TGTGCCAGCAGCGTAGGGGACAGGGTGGCCGAGCAGTACTTC
NA TRBJ1-2 TRBD1 TRBV29-1 CSVWDPGQGNYGYTF TGCAGCGTTTGGGATCCGGGACAGGGCAACTATGGCTACACCTTC
NA TRBJ2-2 TRBD2 TRBV7-3 CASSLLPSGNTGELFF TGTGCCAGCAGCTTACTCCCTAGCGGAAACACCGGGGAGCTGTTTTTT
few TRBJ1-2 NA TRBV19 CASSNWATIHTF TGTGCCAGTAGTAACTGGGCCACGATCCACACCTTC
NA TRBJ2-1 TRBD2 TRBV14 CASSQGLGTNYNEQFF TGTGCCAGCAGCCAAGGGCTAGGGACTAATTACAATGAGCAGTTCTTC
NA TRBJ1-1 NA TRBV29-1 CSVPGGWGTEAFF TGCAGCGTCCCCGGGGGGTGGGGCACTGAAGCTTTCTTT
NA TRBJ1-2 NA TRBV30 CASGRQEVTRGYTF TGTGCCTCGGGGAGACAGGAGGTTACTCGGGGCTACACCTTC
NA TRBJ1-2 TRBD1 TRBV4-1 CASSQGITGTGVNGYTF TGCGCCAGCAGCCAGGGGATTACCGGGACAGGGGTTAACGGCTACACCTTC
NA TRBJ1-2 TRBD1 TRBV5-4 CASSHRDSYFYGYTF TGTGCCAGCAGCCATCGGGACAGCTACTTCTATGGCTACACCTTC
NA TRBJ1-4 TRBD1 TRBV7-9 CASSSLDRGPSNEKLFF TGTGCCAGCAGCTCCTTGGACAGGGGGCCCTCTAATGAAAAACTGTTTTTT
NA TRBJ1-5 NA TRBV6-5 CASSYSRQGSQPQHF TGTGCCAGCAGTTACTCGCGGCAGGGAAGTCAGCCCCAGCATTTT
NA TRBJ2-1 NA TRBV18 CASSPTRSSYNEQFF TGTGCCAGCTCACCAACAAGGAGCTCCTACAATGAGCAGTTCTTC
NA TRBJ2-7 NA TRBV7-8 CASSLARTTPTGQYF TGTGCCAGCAGCCTAGCTCGGACTACTCCTACGGGGCAGTACTTC
NA TRBJ1-5 NA TRBV30 CAWSAQVNQPQHF TGTGCCTGGAGTGCACAGGTCAATCAGCCCCAGCATTTT
NA TRBJ1-5 TRBD1 TRBV11-2 CASSLDGRGRGPQHF TGTGCCAGCAGCTTAGATGGCAGGGGGCGGGGGCCCCAGCATTTT
NA TRBJ1-1 TRBD1 TRBV5-5 CASSLAEQGDEAFF TGTGCCAGCAGCTTGGCCGAACAGGGGGATGAAGCTTTCTTT
NA TRBJ2-3 TRBD2 TRBV30 CAWTQRGLSLVDTQYF TGTGCCTGGACTCAGCGGGGACTTTCTCTCGTAGATACGCAGTATTTT
NA TRBJ2-1 TRBD2 TRBV29-1 CSVEWSSGAANNEQFF TGCAGCGTTGAATGGTCGAGCGGGGCGGCTAACAATGAGCAGTTCTTC
NA TRBJ2-3 NA TRBV7-9 CASSFAGGTDTQYF TGTGCCAGCAGCTTCGCCGGGGGCACAGATACGCAGTATTTT
NA TRBJ2-1 NA TRBV5-6 CASSLLGEGSYNEQFF TGTGCCAGCAGCTTGTTAGGAGAGGGATCCTACAATGAGCAGTTCTTC
NA TRBJ2-6 NA TRBV7-9 CASSLKSQAFSSGANVLTF TGTGCCAGCAGCTTAAAGTCTCAGGCTTTTAGCTCTGGGGCCAACGTCCTGACTTTC
NA TRBJ2-3 NA TRBV10-3 CATRGTDTQYF TGTGCCACACGGGGCACAGATACGCAGTATTTT
NA TRBJ1-3 TRBD1 TRBV6-2/TRBV6-3 CASSPTGRGNTIYF TGTGCCAGCAGTCCGACAGGGCGCGGAAACACCATATATTTT
NA TRBJ2-7 NA TRBV5-1 CASSLRGKNEQYF TGCGCCAGCAGCTTGAGGGGGAAGAACGAGCAGTACTTC
NA TRBJ1-5 NA TRBV27 CASSLGPDRGPQHF TGTGCCAGCAGTCTCGGGCCGGACCGGGGGCCCCAGCATTTT
NA TRBJ1-5 NA TRBV2 CASSEGGQPQHF TGTGCCAGCAGTGAGGGCGGGCAGCCCCAGCATTTT
few TRBJ2-1 NA TRBV1 CTSSQVSGGLYNEQFF TGCACCAGCAGCCAAGTCAGCGGGGGGCTCTACAATGAGCAGTTCTTC
NA TRBJ2-5 TRBD2 TRBV6-5 CASQVASGGAETQYF TGTGCCTCCCAGGTGGCCAGCGGGGGGGCGGAGACCCAGTACTTC
once TRBJ1-2 TRBD1 TRBV7-2 CASSPDRNYGYTF TGTGCCAGCAGCCCGGACAGGAACTATGGCTACACCTTC
once TRBJ2-7 NA TRBV6-4 CASSYRQAPSSYEQYF TGTGCCAGCAGCTACCGACAGGCTCCGAGCTCCTACGAGCAGTACTTC
NA TRBJ1-1 NA TRBV6-5 CASRTQGFEAFF TGTGCCAGCAGGACACAGGGTTTTGAAGCTTTCTTT
NA TRBJ1-4 NA TRBV7-2 CASSLSTTNEKLFF TGTGCCAGCAGCTTATCTACAACTAATGAAAAACTGTTTTTT
NA TRBJ2-7 TRBD1 TRBV6-5 CASSYSYRGYYEQYF TGTGCCAGCAGTTACTCGTACAGGGGGTACTACGAGCAGTACTTC
NA TRBJ2-3 TRBD1 TRBV19 CASSIARGPTDTQYF TGTGCCAGTAGTATAGCCAGGGGGCCTACAGATACGCAGTATTTT
NA TRBJ1-1 NA TRBV7-9 CASSLGHRNTEAFF TGTGCCAGCAGCTTGGGGCACAGGAACACTGAAGCTTTCTTT
NA TRBJ1-2 TRBD1 TRBV7-9 CASSLGADRGGYTF TGTGCCAGCAGCTTAGGTGCCGACAGGGGCGGCTACACCTTC
NA TRBJ2-1 TRBD1 TRBV6-5 CASSGTGTGGGEQFF TGTGCCAGCAGCGGAACCGGGACAGGGGGGGGTGAGCAGTTCTTC
NA TRBJ1-5 NA TRBV6-2/TRBV6-3 CASSYGGGHSNQPQHF TGTGCCAGCAGTTACGGTGGGGGACATAGCAATCAGCCCCAGCATTTT
once TRBJ1-5 NA TRBV4-3 CASSQDLGAYQPQHF TGCGCCAGCAGCCAAGATTTGGGAGCGTATCAGCCCCAGCATTTT